A selection of T cell receptor beta chains follows, all from one sample in a study of cytomegalovirus exposure and HLA in healthy donors. Clones were sequenced by immunoSEQ multiplex PCR, and TCRdb holds only the in-frame ones, with some missing. Of some 150,000 clones listed, approximately 90% are singletons. Sequencing used PBMCs. The receptors originated from a woman in her thirties in good health and CMV-seronegative. Each CDR3 is given with its conserved first and last residue. The D gene is left open where the match is weak. Size is omitted from some rows. Given values are once, few, many or a class for expanded clones.

>once|TRBJ2-5|TRBV2|TRBD2
TGTGCCAGCAGTGAATGGGGGGGGACTAGCGGGCTACAAGAGACCCAGTACTTC
CASSEWGGTSGLQETQYF
>.|TRBJ1-6|TRBV30|TRBD1
TGTGCCTGGAAAACAGGGGTCGGTAATTCACCCCTCCACTTT
CAWKTGVGNSPLHF
>few|TRBJ1-6|TRBV27|.
TGTGCCAGCAGTTTAAGGGGTTCCAATTCACCCCTCCACTTT
CASSLRGSNSPLHF
>.|TRBJ1-6|TRBV10-3|.
TGTGCCTCCCGGGACACTTCAAATTCACCCCTCCACTTT
CASRDTSNSPLHF
>few|TRBJ2-1|TRBV6-5|TRBD2
TGTGCCAGCAGTTACTCTGGGGGGAGGGATGAGCAGTTCTTC
CASSYSGGRDEQFF
>.|TRBJ2-7|TRBV4-3|TRBD1
TGCGCCAGCAGCCAAGCCGACAGGGGGGCCTACGAGCAGTACTTC
CASSQADRGAYEQYF
>.|TRBJ1-5|TRBV15|.
TGTGCCACCAGCAGCGGAGGCAGGAGTTCCAACAATCAGCCCCAGCATTTT
CATSSGGRSSNNQPQHF
>.|TRBJ2-3|TRBV28|TRBD2
TGTGCCAGCAGCCACGGTCCCCTAGCGGCTAGCACAGATACGCAGTATTTT
CASSHGPLAASTDTQYF
>.|TRBJ2-3|TRBV4-3|TRBD1
TGCGCCAGCAGCCAAGGAGACAGGGGCACAGATACGCAGTATTTT
CASSQGDRGTDTQYF
>.|TRBJ2-7|TRBV6-5|.
TGTGCCAGCAGTTATTCGGGGAAGGTCGGCGAGCAGTACTTC
CASSYSGKVGEQYF
>.|TRBJ2-7|TRBV11-2|TRBD1
TGTGCCAGCAGCCTCCGGGACAGGCCCTACGAGCAGTACTTC
CASSLRDRPYEQYF
>.|TRBJ2-1|TRBV7-8|.
TGTGCCAGCAGCCTATGGCGGGGGCTATCCTACAATGAGCAGTTCTTC
CASSLWRGLSYNEQFF
>once|TRBJ2-3|TRBV9|.
TGTGCCAGCAGCCCCCAAATAGAAGCCCATACGCAGTATTTT
CASSPQIEAHTQYF
>.|TRBJ1-2|TRBV5-4|TRBD1
TGTGCCAGCAGCTCCGGGACAGGGGGTTTCTATGGCTACACCTTC
CASSSGTGGFYGYTF
>.|TRBJ1-1|TRBV28|TRBD1
TGTGCCAGCAGTTTATTTTTAGGGGACAGGACTGAAGCTTTCTTT
CASSLFLGDRTEAFF
>.|TRBJ1-5|TRBV9|.
TGTGCCAGCAGCGTAGCTACTGGTCAGCCCCAGCATTTT
CASSVATGQPQHF
>.|TRBJ2-5|TRBV19|TRBD1
TGTGCCAGTAGTACAGAAACAGGGGATCAAGAGACCCAGTACTTC
CASSTETGDQETQYF
>.|TRBJ1-1|TRBV11-3|.
TGTGCCAGCAGCCTCCTCAGGGACACTGAAGCTTTCTTT
CASSLLRDTEAFF
>.|TRBJ1-1|TRBV28|.
TGTGCCAGCAGTTTATTAGGGGGGGCTCTAAACACTGAAGCTTTCTTT
CASSLLGGALNTEAFF
>.|TRBJ1-1|TRBV19|.
TGTGCCAGTAGGGCAGGGGACACTGAAGCTTTCTTT
CASRAGDTEAFF
>.|TRBJ2-1|TRBV7-9|TRBD2
TGTGCCAGCAGCTTAGTTAGCGGGGAATACAATGAGCAGTTCTTC
CASSLVSGEYNEQFF
>.|TRBJ1-4|TRBV18|TRBD1
TGTGCCAGCTCACGGACAGGGATTGGCCCCGGATGGGAAAAACTGTTTTTT
CASSRTGIGPGWEKLFF
>.|TRBJ2-7|TRBV6-5|.
TGTGCCAGCAGTTACTCGCAGGGGCACGAGCAGTACTTC
CASSYSQGHEQYF
>.|TRBJ2-5|TRBV5-1|TRBD1
TGCGCCAGCAGCTTTGACAGGGTTGAGACCCAGTACTTC
CASSFDRVETQYF
>.|TRBJ2-3|TRBV7-2|.
TGTGCCAGCAGCTTGGACTACCTCAGCACAGATACGCAGTATTTT
CASSLDYLSTDTQYF
>.|TRBJ2-1|TRBV14|.
TGTGCCAGCAGCCCGACGGGCGGAGGTGGGGATGAGCAGTTCTTC
CASSPTGGGGDEQFF
>.|TRBJ2-7|TRBV19|TRBD2
TGTGCCAGTACCGCCGTAGCGGGGGCCCTTCTCTACGAGCAGTACTTC
CASTAVAGALLYEQYF
>.|TRBJ2-6|TRBV9|.
TGTGCCAGCAGCTCCGACATCAAGGGGCCTGGGGCCAACGTCCTGACTTTC
CASSSDIKGPGANVLTF
>.|TRBJ2-2|TRBV29-1|TRBD1
TGCAGCGCCTCTGGGGGACAGGGTCGGGCCGGGGAGCTGTTTTTT
CSASGGQGRAGELFF
>few|TRBJ1-4|TRBV7-2|TRBD1
TGTGCCAGCAGCGAGCGACAGGGGGCTTATGGAAAACTGTTTTTT
CASSERQGAYGKLFF
>.|TRBJ2-7|TRBV30|TRBD2
TGTGCCTGGGGACTAGCCGGTGACGAGCAGTACTTC
CAWGLAGDEQYF
>.|TRBJ2-7|TRBV27|TRBD2
TGTGCCAGCAGTAGACGCGGGAGATCCTACGAGCAGTACTTC
CASSRRGRSYEQYF
>.|TRBJ1-1|TRBV7-2|.
TGTGCCAGCAGCGACCGGGACATTTCGAACACTGAAGCTTTCTTT
CASSDRDISNTEAFF
>.|TRBJ2-7|TRBV27|.
TGTGCCAGCAGTTTGATAGGGGCACCCTACGAGCAGTACTTC
CASSLIGAPYEQYF
>.|TRBJ2-2|TRBV5-1|.
TGCGCCAGCAGCCAAGAGCAGCAGGGCCTAGGGGAGCTGTTTTTT
CASSQEQQGLGELFF
>.|TRBJ2-2|TRBV30|TRBD2
TGTGCCTGGAACAAGGGGACTAGCGGGACCGGGGAGCTGTTTTTT
CAWNKGTSGTGELFF
>.|TRBJ2-1|TRBV2|TRBD2
TGTGCCAGCAAACGGGAGGGCCACAATGAGCAGTTCTTC
CASKREGHNEQFF
>few|TRBJ2-6|TRBV7-8|TRBD1
TGTGCCAGCAGGTACAGGGGAATCTCTGGGGCCAACGTCCTGACTTTC
CASRYRGISGANVLTF
>.|TRBJ2-7|TRBV15|.
TGTGCCACCAGCAGAGGTGGGTCGGAGCGGGAGCAGTACTTC
CATSRGGSEREQYF
>.|TRBJ1-1|TRBV12-5|.
TGTGCTAGTGGGCCTGACATGTACACTGAAGCTTTCTTT
CASGPDMYTEAFF
>few|TRBJ1-5|TRBV4-1|.
TGCGCCAGCAGCCAAGATGACAGCAGCAATCAGCCCCAGCATTTT
CASSQDDSSNQPQHF
>.|TRBJ1-1|TRBV18|.
TGTGCCAGCTTCCCCTTCGACAGCAACACTGAAGCTTTCTTT
CASFPFDSNTEAFF
>.|TRBJ2-7|TRBV6-5|TRBD2
TGTGCCAGCAGGAAAGCGGGGAACTACGAGCAGTACTTC
CASRKAGNYEQYF
>.|TRBJ2-3|TRBV7-6|TRBD2
TGTGCCAGCAGTCCGGGACTAGCGGGGGGGGTTTTGACGGATACGCAGTATTTT
CASSPGLAGGVLTDTQYF
>.|TRBJ1-3|TRBV5-1|.
TGCGCCAGCAGCTTCGAGGGAAACACCATATATTTT
CASSFEGNTIYF
>.|TRBJ2-3|TRBV4-1|TRBD2
TGCGCCAGCAGCCAATTTACTAGCGGAAGCACAGATACGCAGTATTTT
CASSQFTSGSTDTQYF
>.|TRBJ2-7|TRBV19|.
TGTGCCAGTAGTATAGCGGGGGACTCCTTCTACGAGCAGTACTTC
CASSIAGDSFYEQYF
>.|TRBJ2-5|TRBV28|TRBD2
TGTGCCAGCCATGATAGCGGGAGTCAAGAGACCCAGTACTTC
CASHDSGSQETQYF
>.|TRBJ1-5|TRBV28|TRBD1
TGTGCCAGCAGTTTCAGGGGACAGATAGATTGGCCCCAGCATTTT
CASSFRGQIDWPQHF
>once|TRBJ2-3|TRBV29-1|.
TGCAGCGTGGGACCCTCTAGCGGCACAGATACGCAGTATTTT
CSVGPSSGTDTQYF